Each of the 5 T cell receptor beta chains below was sequenced from the same sample in a study of blood T cell repertoires in COVID-19. The protocol was immunoSEQ multiplex PCR, while the TCRdb copy is restricted to in-frame clones and leaves out a portion. The data show around 140,000 clones, about 89% seen once. The sample consisted of peripheral blood. These receptors were collected from a man between 50 and 59 years old with active or convalescent COVID-19.

This rearrangement joins TRBV19 to TRBJ1-6; D is perhaps TRBD1 (6 bases). Germline V gene data show CDR1 as LNHDA and CDR2 as SQIVND (reference sequence). The V gene lost 4 bases and the J gene lost 6 bases, with 22 bases spanning the gap. The CDR3 covers 18 residues. CDR3 amino acids: CASSTYRSGGVGNSPLHF. CDR3 nucleotide sequence: TGTGCCAGTAGTACCTACCGCTCTGGGGGCGTTGGTAATTCACCCCTCCACTTT.

The rearrangement links TRBV4-2 to TRBJ2-7, with D maybe TRBD2 (6 bases). V was trimmed by 0 bases and J by 5 bases, leaving 14 bases between them. The germline CDR1 and CDR2 sequences are LGHNA and YNFKEQ. The CDR3 contains 15 residues. The CDR3 coding sequence is TGTGCCAGCAGCCAAGACGTATCGGGGGACCACGAGCAGTACTTC. Amino acids: CASSQDVSGDHEQYF.

The CDR3 region has the DNA TGCGCCAGCAGCTACGACACAGGGGCAAACACTGAAGCTTTCTTT. It codes for CASSYDTGANTEAFF. The chain combines TRBV5-1 with TRBJ1-1; TRBD1 agrees at 7 bases. Trimming took 3 bases from V and 2 from J; bases not matched to a gene: 7. This CDR3 region has 15 residues. Germline V gene data show CDR1 as SGHRS and CDR2 as YFSETQ. The variable domain in full, with the rest retrieved from reference TRBV5-1 and TRBJ1-1, is KAGVTQTPRYLIKTRGQQVTLSCSPISGHRSVSWYQQTPGQGLQFLFEYFSETQRNKGNFPGRFSGRQFSNSRSEMNVSTLELGDSALYLCASSYDTGANTEAFFGQGTRLTVV.

The CDR3 coding sequence is TGCAGTGCTAGTCATCCAGGCCCCAAGGAGCAGTTCTTC. This encodes CSASHPGPKEQFF. This sequence joins TRBV20-1 and TRBJ2-1; D gene uncertain. V shed 3 bases and J shed 10 bases, with 16 bases lying between them. The CDR3 has 13 amino acids. CDR1 DFQATT and CDR2 SNEGSKA come from the germline V gene (reference sequence).

The rearrangement uses TRBV19 and TRBJ2-7; D gene uncertain. Trimming left V 5 bases short and J 2 bases short, with 19 bases between. This CDR3 is 16 amino acids long. Germline CDR1 and CDR2: LNHDA and SQIVND (reference sequence). CDR3 nucleotide sequence: TGTGCCAGTAGTGTGACTGGAGTGAGGTTCCCCTACGAGCAGTACTTC. Translated, it gives CASSVTGVRFPYEQYF.